This entry describes one T cell receptor (beta chain). This clone was detected only a few times. Its specific antigen is unknown. Read coverage stops 3 residues before the CDR3 terminus; the germline J gene supplies the remainder. Standard criteria were used to diagnose CVID, namely serum IgG, IgA and/or IgM reduced below the normal range together with specific antibody deficiency. There were about 43 subjects in the CVID group (roughly 15 female and around 29 male), ranging in age from about 9 to 65 years, with a mean age of around 40. Predominantly Caucasian heritage was noted among both the CVID patients and the healthy controls. All CVID subjects had received replacement immunoglobulin therapy for at least one year at the time of study participation. At the time of blood collection, no CVID subject was ill or was being treated with immunomodulatory or immunosuppressive medication. Heparinized peripheral whole blood samples of roughly 5 to 8 ml were obtained from each donor. TCRbeta CDR3 repertoires were sequenced from genomic DNA of adults with common variable immune deficiency (CVID) and healthy adult controls. Diluted blood was subjected to density centrifugation over Hypaque 1077 or Ficoll-Paque for isolation of peripheral blood mononuclear cells. Unsorted mononuclear cells served as the source of genomic DNA, which was extracted either by Qiagen column purification or by a centrifugation-based method.

This specimen comes from a study of T cell clonality in common variable immunodeficiency (dated by TCRdb to 2015 to 2017). Results and caveats for the whole study, not just this receptor: Correlations of repertoire features with clinical complications were constrained by heterogeneity among patients within the CVID cohort. According to the authors, finding the cause of the higher clonality in CVID would require sequencing the repertoires of T cell subpopulations. Despite equal DNA input, controls averaged approximately 74,000 unique sequences per sample versus about 30,000 in CVID samples. CVID TCRbeta sequences were reported to have fewer deletions and N-nucleotide insertions and to lack highly modified clones with 13 or more V deletions. CVID subjects shared fewer TCRbeta clones with each other than healthy controls did (p < 0.0001). TCRbeta clonality was higher in CVID subjects than in healthy controls (t-test p = 0.018), and the increase was most characteristic of about a third of subjects.

CVID samples and control samples contributed equivalent amounts of genomic DNA as sequencing input. For every sample, a 60 bp segment covering the rearranged TCRbeta CDR3 region was amplified and then sequenced. The immunoSEQ assay, a bias-corrected multiplex PCR combined with high-throughput sequencing, was used for TCRbeta amplification. On the study's bioinformatics: Each unique nucleotide sequence was treated as a clone and annotated with V, D and J genes, copy number and frequency. Sequences were labeled productive if in frame, and non-productive if out of frame or containing stop codons. As previously described, clonality was computed from Shannon's entropy. The predicted amino acid sequences of productive clones were used to derive the mean CDR3 Kyte-Doolittle hydropathy. The R hclust function was used to hierarchically cluster scaled V gene usage with Manhattan distance and complete linkage. Sharing of clones by CDR3 amino acid sequence was evaluated by resampling 12 repertoires per group over 100 rounds. The repertoires were searched for 65 to 85 published EBV-specific TCRbeta sequences and 200 to 300 published CMV-specific TCRbeta sequences. A couple of CVID samples yielding fewer than 10,000 sequences were excluded from analysis, leaving more than 35 CVID repertoires. This immuneACCESS table, as held by TCRdb, lists in-frame sequences with V and J called but not all clones. Of the missing ones, under half trace to an unresolved V gene in checked studies; the others have no known cause. V and J calls and clone size are given by that table; D and trimming were obtained from the DNA. The table records some 16,000 clones for this sample, and not one of them appears only once. The ten biggest clones cover 11% to 15% of the sample.

The CDR1 and CDR2 encoded by the germline V gene (reference sequence) are DFQATT and SNEGSKA. V loses 4 bases of germline sequence and J loses 6 bases, and the interval between the two ends is 19 bases. Reading from cysteine to phenylalanine, the CDR3 counts 14 amino acids. The CDR3 was read in part: 33 bases, with the frame set at base 1. The sequencing sample was made of peripheral blood mononuclear cells. This chain is built from TRBV20-1 and TRBJ2-7; the D gene is perhaps TRBD2, from 7 matching bases. This TCR was sampled from a human donor with common variable immunodeficiency. The CDR3 amino acid sequence is: CSATPGGASSEQYF. CDR3 bases read: TGCAGTGCTACTCCGGGGGGCGCTTCTTCCGAG.